This TCR beta chain was captured in a study of T cells in tuberculosis. Study details: T cells were selected with CD1B tetramers loaded with glucose monomycolate. Findings and limits, study-wide: Active tuberculosis alpha repertoires lay closer to GMM-specific TCRs than controls'. Selection depended on which cryopreserved specimens were available.

Germline V gives CDR1 MGHRA, CDR2 YSYEKL. CDR3 size: 16 residues. The V end was cut by 0 bases, the J end by 5 bases, with 11 bases between. Some clones are missing from TCRdb's copy, which holds only in-frame ones; the method was immunoSEQ multiplex PCR. Altogether some 47,000 clones are present, around 96% being singletons, with the ten largest covering approximately 7.9%. At study entry, adolescents had tuberculin skin tests and IGRA screening. This clone is a singleton in its sample. Antigen unknown. The source is a donor aged 10 to 29 with latent tuberculosis or without tuberculosis infection. The chain couples TRBV4-1 to TRBJ1-6; D gene unclear. Sequenced: PBMCs. The CDR3: CASSQDLQRDNSPLHF. As DNA, the CDR3 is TGCGCCAGCAGCCAAGATCTACAGAGGGATAATTCACCCCTCCACTTT.